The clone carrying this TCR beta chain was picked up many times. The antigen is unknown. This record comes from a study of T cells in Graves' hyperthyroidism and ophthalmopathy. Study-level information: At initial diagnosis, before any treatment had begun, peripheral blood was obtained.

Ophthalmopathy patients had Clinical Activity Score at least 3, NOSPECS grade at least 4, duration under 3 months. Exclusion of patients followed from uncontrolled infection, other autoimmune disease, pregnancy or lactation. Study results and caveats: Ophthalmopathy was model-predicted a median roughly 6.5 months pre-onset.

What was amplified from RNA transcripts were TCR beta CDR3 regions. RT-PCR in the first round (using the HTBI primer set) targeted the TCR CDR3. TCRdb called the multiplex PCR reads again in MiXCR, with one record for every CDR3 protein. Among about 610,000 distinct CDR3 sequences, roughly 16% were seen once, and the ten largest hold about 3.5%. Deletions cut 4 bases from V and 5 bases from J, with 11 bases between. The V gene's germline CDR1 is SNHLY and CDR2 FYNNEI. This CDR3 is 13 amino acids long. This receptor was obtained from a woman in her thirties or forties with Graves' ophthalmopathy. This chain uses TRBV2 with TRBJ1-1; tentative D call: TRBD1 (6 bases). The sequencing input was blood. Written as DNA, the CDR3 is TGTGCCAGCAGTGTGTGGGGGCAAACTGAAGCTTTCTTT. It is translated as CASSVWGQTEAFF.